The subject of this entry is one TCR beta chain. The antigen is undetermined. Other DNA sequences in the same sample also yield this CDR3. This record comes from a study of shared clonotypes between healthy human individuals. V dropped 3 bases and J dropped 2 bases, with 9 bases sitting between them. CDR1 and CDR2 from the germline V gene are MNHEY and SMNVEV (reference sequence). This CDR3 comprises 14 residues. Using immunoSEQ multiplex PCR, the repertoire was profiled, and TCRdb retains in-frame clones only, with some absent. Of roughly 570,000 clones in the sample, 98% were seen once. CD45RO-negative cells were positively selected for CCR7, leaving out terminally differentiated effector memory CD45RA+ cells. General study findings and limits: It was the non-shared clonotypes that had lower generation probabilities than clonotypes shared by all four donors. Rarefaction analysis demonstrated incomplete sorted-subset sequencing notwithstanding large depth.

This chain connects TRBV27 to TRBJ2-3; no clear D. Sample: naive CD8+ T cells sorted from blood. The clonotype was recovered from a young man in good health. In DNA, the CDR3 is TGTGCCAGCAGTTTCTCGGGCTTCACAGATACGCAGTATTTT. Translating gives CASSFSGFTDTQYF.